The present entry profiles one T cell receptor (beta chain) with its context. This sample was included in a study of blood T cell repertoires in COVID-19. The table came from immunoSEQ multiplex PCR; TCRdb's copy has only in-frame clones and leaves some out. The sample consists of 180,000 or so clones, about 86% of them appearing once. The V end lost 5 bases, the J end lost 5 bases, and 9 bases lay between the germline ends. The germline CDR1 and CDR2 sequences are SGHRS and YFSETQ. The CDR3 totals 12 residues. Material for sequencing was peripheral blood. V and J are TRBV5-1 and TRBJ2-3; perhaps TRBD2 as D (5 bases). The clonotype originates from a woman aged 80 or older in a cohort sampled during active or convalescent COVID-19. The DNA of the CDR3 is TGCGCCAGCAGGCCCGGGGTAGATACGCAGTATTTT. Translating gives CASRPGVDTQYF.